Below, 5 T cell receptor beta chains from the same sample are listed, as sequenced in a study of T cell responses to AZD1222 COVID-19 vaccine. Method: immunoSEQ multiplex PCR; TCRdb's copy keeps in-frame clones and lacks some. The sample contains 150,000 or so clones, around 90% of which appear only once. Sequenced here: peripheral blood, sampled on day 0 of AZD1222 vaccination. The source is an adult in good health.

The chain employs TRBV27 and TRBJ1-5, with D tentatively TRBD1 (6 bases). Germline V gene sequence: CDR1 MNHEY, CDR2 SMNVEV (reference sequence). The CDR3 has 15 amino acids. Trimming cost V 3 bases and J 4 bases, with 13 bases left between them. The CDR3 DNA is TGTGCCAGCAGTTTGGGAACAGGGTGGAATCAGCCCCAGCATTTT. As protein: CASSLGTGWNQPQHF.

The chain has TRBV15 and TRBJ1-5, with a tentative D call TRBD1 (6 bases). Trimming took 1 base from V and 5 from J, leaving 18 bases between them. CDR3 length: 17 residues. Germline CDR1 LNHNV, CDR2 YYDKDF (reference sequence). This chain's CDR3 is CATSRGAWGGRDQPQHF. The CDR3 DNA sequence: TGTGCCACCAGCAGAGGCGCCTGGGGGGGCAGGGATCAGCCCCAGCATTTT.

The rearrangement links TRBV7-2 to TRBJ1-5; D gene ambiguous. This CDR3 has 16 amino acids. Germline assignment: CDR1 SGHTA and CDR2 FQGNSA. V lost 2 bases and J lost 3, with 14 bases in between. CDR3: CASSLLWGGDNQPQHF. The CDR3 coding sequence is TGTGCCAGCAGCTTATTATGGGGAGGAGACAATCAGCCCCAGCATTTT.

The chain joins TRBV7-9 to TRBJ2-2, with D hard to call. The CDR3 sequence is 12 residues long. V was pared by 8 bases and J by 4 bases, with 8 bases between. Looked up from germline, CDR1 is SEHNR and CDR2 is FQNEAQ (reference sequence). CDR3 bases: TGTGCCAGCCGACTCCTCACCGGGGAGCTGTTTTTT. This codes for CASRLLTGELFF.

The V and J genes are TRBV10-3 and TRBJ1-2; D is unresolved. Trimming stripped 0 bases from V and 3 bases from J, with 5 bases between. The length of the CDR3 is 13 residues. Germline V lookup: CDR1 ENHRY, CDR2 SYGVKD. CDR3: CAISESMYYGYTF. The CDR3 bases are TGTGCCATCAGTGAGTCGATGTACTATGGCTACACCTTC.